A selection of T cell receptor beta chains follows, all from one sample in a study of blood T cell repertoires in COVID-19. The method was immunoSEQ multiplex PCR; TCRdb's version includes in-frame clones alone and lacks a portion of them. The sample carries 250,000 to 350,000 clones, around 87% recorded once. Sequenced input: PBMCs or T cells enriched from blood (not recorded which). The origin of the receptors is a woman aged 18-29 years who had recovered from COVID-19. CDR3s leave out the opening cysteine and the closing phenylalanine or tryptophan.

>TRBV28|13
ASSPLAGGSYEQY
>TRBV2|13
ASSSSGVSTDTQY
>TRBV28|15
ASSRDRTTIANYGYT
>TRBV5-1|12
ASSSHRTQETQY
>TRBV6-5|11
ASSDSPNTEAF
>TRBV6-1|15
ASSVRRASQGDQPQH
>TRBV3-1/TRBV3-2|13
ASSQSFDRVAEAF
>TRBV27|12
ASSFGQGNTEAF
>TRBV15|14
ATSRLAGDLTDTQY
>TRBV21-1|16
ASSKADFHSSLNTEAF
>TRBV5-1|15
ASSPDFVGSYTDTQY
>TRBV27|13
ASSLTQGWDYEQY
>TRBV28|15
ASLRRGLSRGKNIQY
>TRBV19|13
ASSMQGVIGNEQF
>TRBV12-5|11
ASGGLKGQPQH
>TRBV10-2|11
ASSVGVSAGYT
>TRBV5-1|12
ASSLQGLGDEQF
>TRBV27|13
ASFPTSGGGYGYT
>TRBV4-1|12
ASSQGLPYNEQF
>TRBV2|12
ASSGGFNTGELF
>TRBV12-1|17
ASSFESSGGDPFNSPLH
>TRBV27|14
ASSLFSGTGDAKLF
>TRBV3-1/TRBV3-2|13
ASSPGQGGTDTQY
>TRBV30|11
AWGGQGIYEQY
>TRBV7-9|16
ASSLYAGVGWGNSPLH
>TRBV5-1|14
ATSPSSDSGTGELF
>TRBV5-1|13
ASSRLGLADDTQY
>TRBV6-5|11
ASSYGPNEKLF
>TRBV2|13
ASSESGTRNQPQH
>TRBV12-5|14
ASGLGIGSSYNEQF
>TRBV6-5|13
ASSTPGTGSETQY
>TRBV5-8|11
ASSFLRGYEQY
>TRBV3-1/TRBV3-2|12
ASSQLSMATEAF
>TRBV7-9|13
ASSLFTSSGNTIY
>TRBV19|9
PLRMTRGYT
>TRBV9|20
ASSLGIPGLAGGAAPQETQY
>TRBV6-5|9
ASSYMGGAF
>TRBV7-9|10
ASSSGRTEAF
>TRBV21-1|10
ASSIGLEPQH
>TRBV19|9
ASSIEAPAF
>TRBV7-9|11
ASSLVTDGEQF
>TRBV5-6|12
ASTQHNGGNTIY
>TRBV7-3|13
ASSTQGRNTGELF